The clone carrying this TCR beta chain was recorded only once. The data are from a study of control samples from healthy donors and cancer patients. Profiled with immunoSEQ multiplex PCR; TCRdb holds only in-frame clones, not every one. This repertoire shows roughly 89,000 clones, around 91% found once; its top ten account for around 17%. Deletions cut 3 bases from V and 5 bases from J, with 4 bases between. This CDR3 spans 12 amino acids. Germline loops: CDR1 LGHNT, CDR2 FRNRAP. The chain links TRBV12-5 to TRBJ2-2; D is unresolved. The sequenced sample was blood. This clonotype originated in a man between 45 and 60 years old in good health. The CDR3 DNA follows: TGTGCTAGTGGTTTACATACCGGGGAGCTGTTTTTT. This encodes CASGLHTGELFF.